This TCR beta chain was sequenced in a study of blood T cell repertoires in COVID-19. Overall study: The cDNA or gDNA used as material had been derived from T cells, B-cell-depleted T cells, or PBMCs.

To note about this clone: Other DNA variants within this sample encode the same CDR3.

The CDR3 contains 15 residues. CDR1 and CDR2 from the germline V gene are MGHRA and YSYEKL. V trimming: 3 bases; J trimming: 2 bases; junction bases outside the gene matches: 3. As originally analysed: Amplification with reference gene primers provided the estimates of nucleated cell counts. Generated by immunoSEQ multiplex PCR, the TCRdb table keeps only in-frame clones and is missing some. V, J and clone size reflect that table, while D and trimming were determined from the DNA. The table has around 300,000 clones, about nine tenths seen once; the top ten hold approximately 0.94%. This chain joins TRBV4-1 and TRBJ2-3, with TRBD1 matching over 9 bases. Sequenced input: peripheral blood. The sequence came from a woman between 40 and 50 years old who had recovered from COVID-19. The CDR3 DNA is TGCGCCAGCAGCCAGAGGGACAGGGCCACAGATACGCAGTATTTT. Translating gives CASSQRDRATDTQYF.